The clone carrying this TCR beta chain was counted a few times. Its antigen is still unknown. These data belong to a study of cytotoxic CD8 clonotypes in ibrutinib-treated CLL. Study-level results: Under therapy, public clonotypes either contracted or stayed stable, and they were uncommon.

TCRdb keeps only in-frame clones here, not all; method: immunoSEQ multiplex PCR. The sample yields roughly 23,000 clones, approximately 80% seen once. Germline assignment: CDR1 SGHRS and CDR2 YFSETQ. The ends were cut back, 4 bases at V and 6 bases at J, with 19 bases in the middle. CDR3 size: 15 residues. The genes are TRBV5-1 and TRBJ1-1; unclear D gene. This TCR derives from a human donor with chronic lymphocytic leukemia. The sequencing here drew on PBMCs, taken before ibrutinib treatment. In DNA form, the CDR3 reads TGCGCCAGCAGCGGCACCTGGGAGGGAGGTCCTGAAGCTTTCTTT. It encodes CASSGTWEGGPEAFF.